Each of the 30 T cell receptor beta chains below was sequenced from the same sample in a study of control samples from healthy donors and cancer patients (dated by TCRdb to the early 2020s). Library construction relied on the immunoSEQ multiplex PCR assay. The source is immuneACCESS, and TCRdb retained only in-frame sequences with V and J called. Part of the clones is not carried over; for the studies checked, unresolved V genes explain less than half of this, and the remainder is unexplained. Within this sample are 100,000 to 150,000 clones, with 80% to 95% of them counted one time only. The ten largest make up around 2.3% of the sample. The sample taken for sequencing was blood. All receptors come from a man between 35 and 55 years old in good health.

The gene calls are TRBV11-2 and TRBJ1-2; TRBD1 might be the D (5 bases). This CDR3 spans 14 amino acids. Germline CDR1 SGHAT, CDR2 FQNNGV. The V gene lost 1 base and the J gene lost 2 bases, with 8 bases spanning the gap. The CDR3: CASSLGGANYGYTF. CDR3 nucleotides: TGTGCCAGCAGCTTAGGGGGCGCAAACTATGGCTACACCTTC.

The CDR3 reads CASSFPGLGLLDTQYF. CDR3 nucleotides: TGTGCCAGCAGCTTCCCGGGACTCGGACTCTTGGATACGCAGTATTTT. The genes are TRBV6-6 and TRBJ2-3, with a tentative D call TRBD2 (6 bases). Germline CDR1 and CDR2: MNHNY and SVGAGI (reference sequence). The germline V and J ends were trimmed by 6 bases and 6 bases, with 22 bases remaining between them. This CDR3 is built from 16 residues.

This clone was detected only once. The V call is TRBV11-2, the J call TRBJ2-5; D gene uncertain. The length of the CDR3 is 13 residues. CDR1 is SGHAT, CDR2 FQNNGV, per germline. Trimming pared 5 bases from V and 1 base from J, leaving 8 bases between. CDR3 sequence reads: CASSLRLQETQYF. DNA for the CDR3: TGTGCCAGCAGCCTCCGGCTCCAAGAGACCCAGTACTTC.

This clone was picked up a small number of times. The rearrangement joins TRBV6-5 to TRBJ2-3; no firm D call. Germline CDR1 MNHEY, CDR2 SVGAGI. Trimming took 7 bases from V and 3 from J, leaving 5 bases between them. The CDR3 is made up of 11 amino acids. The CDR3 spells CASIRTDTQYF. The DNA for the CDR3 is TGTGCCAGCATCCGGACAGATACGCAGTATTTT.

This sequence joins TRBV6-4 and TRBJ1-2; tentatively, D is TRBD1 (6 bases). Trimming pared 3 bases from V and 2 bases from J, leaving 13 bases between. The CDR3 consists of 15 residues. Germline assignment: CDR1 MRHNA and CDR2 SNTAGT. CDR3 coding DNA: TGTGCCAGCAGTGAAGGAAGGCAGGGGAACTATGGCTACACCTTC. It translates to CASSEGRQGNYGYTF.

This chain connects TRBV5-1 to TRBJ2-1, with TRBD2 identical over 11 bases. J lost 8 bases, V lost 0 bases, and 4 bases had no gene match. This CDR3 region has 15 residues. The V gene's germline CDR1 is SGHRS and CDR2 YFSETQ. This CDR3 reads CASSLVSGGAHEQFF. The CDR3 nucleotides read TGCGCCAGCAGCTTGGTTAGCGGGGGGGCACATGAGCAGTTCTTC.

V gene TRBV29-1 combines with J gene TRBJ1-1; D is undetermined. This CDR3 has 13 residues. V lost 4 bases, J lost 3 bases, and 12 bases lay in between. Germline V gene sequence: CDR1 SQVTM, CDR2 ANQGSEA. CDR3 coding DNA: TGCAGCGTTGCGGAAGGACGGGACACTGAAGCTTTCTTT. This sequence encodes CSVAEGRDTEAFF.

This chain connects TRBV7-2 to TRBJ2-4; D is perhaps TRBD2 (5 bases). V was pared by 3 bases and J by 8 bases, with 11 bases between. This CDR3 region has 13 residues. Germline V lookup: CDR1 SGHTA, CDR2 FQGNSA. CDR3 protein: CASSFRPGDIQYF. The CDR3 nucleotides read TGTGCCAGCAGCTTTAGGCCCGGGGACATTCAGTACTTC.

The CDR3 is CASSLDDRVGNTIYF. The CDR3 region has the DNA TGCGCCAGCAGCTTAGATGACAGGGTGGGAAACACCATATATTTT. This chain uses TRBV5-1 with TRBJ1-3, with 7 nucleotides matching TRBD1. This CDR3 is built from 15 residues. Germline CDR1 reads SGHRS; CDR2 reads YFSETQ. Losses at the gene ends were 2 bases for V and 4 bases for J; bases not matched to a gene: 6. The full variable domain, its missing parts supplied by reference TRBV5-1 and TRBJ1-3, is KAGVTQTPRYLIKTRGQQVTLSCSPISGHRSVSWYQQTPGQGLQFLFEYFSETQRNKGNFPGRFSGRQFSNSRSEMNVSTLELGDSALYLCASSLDDRVGNTIYFGEGSWLTVV.

The V call is TRBV5-1, the J call TRBJ2-1, with D possibly being TRBD2 (6 bases). The germline CDR1 and CDR2 sequences are SGHRS and YFSETQ. This CDR3 contains 16 residues. V gave up 0 bases and J gave up 4 bases, with 14 bases separating them. This chain's CDR3 is CASSLVGGGIYNEQFF. As DNA, the CDR3 is TGCGCCAGCAGCTTGGTGGGAGGAGGAATATACAATGAGCAGTTCTTC.

The chain joins TRBV29-1 to TRBJ1-1, with 9 bases lining up with TRBD1. CDR1 and CDR2 from the germline V gene are SQVTM and ANQGSEA. The CDR3 length is 14 residues. V lost 7 bases and J lost 0; bases outside the gene matches: 6. CDR3 sequence reads: CSADGTGMNTEAFF. In nucleotides, the CDR3 is TGCAGCGCCGACGGGACAGGGATGAACACTGAAGCTTTCTTT. The full variable domain, with the rest looked up from reference TRBV29-1 and TRBJ1-1, is SAVISQKPSRDICQRGTSLTIQCQVDSQVTMMFWYRQQPGQSLTLIATANQGSEATYESGFVIDKFPISRPNLTFSTLTVSNMSPEDSSIYLCSADGTGMNTEAFFGQGTRLTVV.

The V gene is TRBV2, the J gene TRBJ2-5; D remains ambiguous. The length of the CDR3 is 13 residues. Germline-derived CDR1 and CDR2 are SNHLY and FYNNEI. Trimming removed 1 base at V and 1 base at J, with 4 bases between. The CDR3 protein is CASSEGRQETQYF. The CDR3 nucleotides are TGTGCCAGCAGTGAAGGTCGCCAAGAGACCCAGTACTTC.

This chain connects TRBV19 to TRBJ1-6; D may be TRBD1 (5 bases). The length of the CDR3 is 10 residues. CDR1 is LNHDA and CDR2 is SQIVND in the germline V gene (reference sequence). V lost 11 bases, J lost 9 bases, and 8 bases lay in between. The CDR3 here is CAAGGSPLHF. CDR3 DNA sequence: TGTGCCGCTGGGGGTTCACCCCTCCACTTT.

This sequence joins TRBV4-1 and TRBJ2-7, with 11 bases aligning to TRBD2. V trimming: 4 bases; J trimming: 5 bases; junction bases outside the gene matches: 7. CDR1 and CDR2 from the germline V gene are MGHRA and YSYEKL. The CDR3 runs to 15 residues. CDR3 in DNA: TGCGCCAGCAGCCCTCTAGCGGGGGGCCCTCACGAGCAGTACTTC. Amino acids: CASSPLAGGPHEQYF.

J is TRBJ2-3 and V is TRBV11-2; D possibly uses TRBD1 or TRBD2 (5 bases each). Germline V gives CDR1 SGHAT, CDR2 FQNNGV. V lost 6 bases and J lost 0, with 13 bases in between. CDR3 length: 15 residues. CDR3 bases: TGTGCCAGCAGGCCTCAGGGACCTAGCACAGATACGCAGTATTTT. Its protein is CASRPQGPSTDTQYF.

The chain couples TRBV6-6 to TRBJ2-6; D uncertain. The CDR3 extends over 16 amino acids. The ends were cut back, 0 bases at V and 2 bases at J, with 8 bases in the middle. Looked up from germline, CDR1 is MNHNY and CDR2 is SVGAGI (reference sequence). The CDR3 DNA follows: TGTGCCAGCAGTTACTCCCCGGGCACTGGGGCCAACGTCCTGACTTTC. This sequence encodes CASSYSPGTGANVLTF.

V usage is TRBV20-1 and J usage is TRBJ1-5, with D tentatively TRBD1 (5 bases). Trimming took off 3 bases at V and 3 bases at J, with 15 bases between the two ends. The germline V gene encodes CDR1 DFQATT and CDR2 SNEGSKA (reference sequence). This CDR3 is built from 15 residues. The CDR3 nucleotides read TGCAGTGCTAGTTCCAGGGCCGGGGTCAATCAGCCCCAGCATTTT. The encoded protein is CSASSRAGVNQPQHF.

V and J are TRBV5-5 and TRBJ2-5; D is possibly TRBD1 (5 bases). Between the trimmed V and J ends, which lost 3 bases and 0 bases, there was a span of 12 bases. The germline gives CDR1 SGHKS, CDR2 YYEKEE (reference sequence). CDR3 length: 15 residues. The CDR3, as DNA: TGTGCCAGCAGCTCGGCACCAGGGTACCAAGAGACCCAGTACTTC. Encoded protein: CASSSAPGYQETQYF.

The rearrangement links TRBV9 to TRBJ2-2; 7 bases agree with TRBD2. The CDR3 has 19 amino acids. Looked up from germline, CDR1 is SGDLS and CDR2 is YYNGEE. The V segment lost 4 bases and the J segment 0 bases; nucleotides outside the gene matches: 15. The CDR3 DNA is TGTGCCAGCAGCCTACCCCTGGGCGGGGGACGCGCGAACACCGGGGAGCTGTTTTTT. Its translation is CASSLPLGGGRANTGELFF. The full variable domain, its missing parts supplied by reference TRBV9 and TRBJ2-2, is DSGVTQTPKHLITATGQRVTLRCSPRSGDLSVYWYQQSLDQGLQFLIQYYNGEERAKGNILERFSAQQFPDLHSELNLSSLELGDSALYFCASSLPLGGGRANTGELFFGEGSRLTVL.

J is TRBJ2-7 and V is TRBV5-1, with D tentatively TRBD1 (6 bases). The CDR3 runs 15 residues. The V end lost 1 base, the J end lost 2 bases, and 13 bases lay between the germline ends. CDR1 and CDR2 from the germline V gene are SGHRS and YFSETQ. The CDR3 region is CASSLFPGETYEQYF. For the CDR3, the DNA is TGCGCCAGCAGCTTGTTCCCAGGGGAAACCTACGAGCAGTACTTC.

As regards this clone: This specimen includes other DNA sequences encoding the same CDR3. This chain links TRBV7-9 with TRBJ2-2, with D unclear. This CDR3 is built from 14 residues. The germline V gene has CDR1 SEHNR and CDR2 FQNEAQ (reference sequence). V lost 1 base, J lost 1 base, and 4 bases lay in between. The CDR3 nucleotides are TGTGCCAGCAGCTTAGACCGGAACACCGGGGAGCTGTTTTTT. Its translation: CASSLDRNTGELFF.

This rearrangement joins TRBV5-5 to TRBJ2-1; the D gene is possibly TRBD2 (6 bases). Germline values: CDR1 SGHKS, CDR2 YYEKEE (reference sequence). V shed 0 bases and J shed 10 bases, with 11 bases lying between them. The CDR3 is made up of 13 amino acids. The DNA for the CDR3 is TGTGCCAGCAGCTTGGAATATCGGGGGGAGCAGTTCTTC. This encodes CASSLEYRGEQFF.

This chain joins TRBV7-9 and TRBJ2-5; tentatively, D is TRBD2 (7 bases). CDR3 size: 17 residues. Trimming cost V 2 bases and J 2 bases, with 18 bases left between them. CDR1 is SEHNR and CDR2 is FQNEAQ in the germline V gene (reference sequence). In DNA, the CDR3 is TGTGCCAGCAGCTTACCGAGGGGGGGGTTCTCTCAAGAGACCCAGTACTTC. This gives the protein CASSLPRGGFSQETQYF.

The chain has TRBV7-8 and TRBJ2-3; maybe TRBD1 (6 bases). Germline V gives CDR1 SGHVS, CDR2 FQNEAQ. V lost 5 bases, J lost 0 bases, and 18 bases lay in between. CDR3 length: 17 residues. The CDR3 is CASSPSRVGQSTDTQYF. The CDR3 DNA is TGTGCCAGCAGCCCGTCGCGGGTTGGACAGAGCACAGATACGCAGTATTTT.

This chain connects TRBV30 to TRBJ1-5; unclear D gene. The CDR3 consists of 13 residues. The germline V and J ends were trimmed by 3 bases and 5 bases, with 11 bases remaining between them. Germline V CDR1 and CDR2: GTSNPN, SVGIG (reference sequence). CDR3 in DNA: TGTGCCTGGAGCCTAGGGAGCGATCAGCCCCAGCATTTT. Translated, it gives CAWSLGSDQPQHF.

The chain links TRBV6-4 to TRBJ1-2; perhaps TRBD1 as D (5 bases). The CDR3 contains 13 residues. The germline gives CDR1 MRHNA, CDR2 SNTAGT. Between the trimmed V and J ends, which lost 6 bases and 8 bases, there was a span of 16 bases. This chain's CDR3 is CASSHSGARGYTF. CDR3 coding DNA: TGTGCCAGCAGCCATTCCGGGGCGCGCGGCTACACCTTC.

The chain carries TRBV14 and TRBJ1-2; 7 bases agree with TRBD1. V was clipped by 3 bases and J by 6 bases; unmatched bases: 7. This CDR3 region has 14 residues. The germline V gene encodes CDR1 SGHDN and CDR2 FVKESK. CDR3 amino acids: CASSHRRQGDGYTF. The CDR3 nucleotides are TGTGCCAGCAGCCACCGTAGACAGGGCGATGGCTACACCTTC.

The gene calls are TRBV5-8 and TRBJ1-1; D is unresolved. The V gene's germline CDR1 is SGHTS and CDR2 YDEGEE. V lost 4 bases and J lost 8, with 9 bases in between. This CDR3 is built from 11 residues. The CDR3 here is CASSRLLEAFF. DNA of the CDR3: TGTGCCAGCAGCCGGCTTCTGGAAGCTTTCTTT.

V gene TRBV19 combines with J gene TRBJ1-6; D unresolved. The ends were cut back, 1 base at V and 10 bases at J, with 14 bases in the middle. This CDR3 region has 15 residues. Germline assignment: CDR1 LNHDA and CDR2 SQIVND (reference sequence). As DNA, the CDR3 is TGTGCCAGTAGTATAGTCGCACCAGTGAGGTCACCCCTCCACTTT. This translates into CASSIVAPVRSPLHF.

The CDR3: CASSLGLAGGLNEQFF. The CDR3 DNA follows: TGTGCCAGCAGCTTGGGGCTAGCGGGGGGGCTAAATGAGCAGTTCTTC. The V gene is TRBV5-4, the J gene TRBJ2-1, with 12 bases lining up with TRBD2. The CDR3 contains 16 residues. V was pared by 0 bases and J by 7 bases, with 5 bases of the junction left unmatched. In germline, CDR1 is SGHNT, CDR2 YYREEE (reference sequence).